This section outlines one T cell receptor (beta chain) sequence together with its context. What this receptor recognizes is not known. Per-base quality was not reported, and no clone a single base away is much larger than it. The source of the sample is a study of shared clonotypes between healthy human individuals (dated by TCRdb to about 2020). Looking at the study overall: A few men and a couple of women, aged 18 to 49 years, made up the cohort. To estimate repertoire size and how much clonotype sharing occurs between individuals, the study deeply sequenced the blood TCR repertoires of about 5 healthy adults. To increase sequencing depth and limit assay-specific biases, different laboratories used diverse techniques to prepare libraries and sequence TCR repertoires. Between about 0.9 and 8.9 billion PBMCs per donor were obtained by leukapheresis. For each donor, three plates each were used for CD4 naive and CD4 memory, two plates were used for CD8 naive, and one plate was used for CD8 memory.

Using the deep immunoSEQ assay, multiplex PCR amplified TCR CDR3 regions from genomic DNA. Extracted genomic DNA from each cell subset was spread evenly across all wells of several immunoSEQ 96-well plates, with each plate serving as a replicate. For sorted subsets, each replicate PCR was loaded with roughly 0.2 ug genomic DNA, equivalent to roughly 30,000 T cell genomes. The purified libraries were quantified using a Qubit 3.0 fluorometer, sized with a Bioanalyzer 2100, and then quantified again using the KAPA Library Quantification kit. Each immunoSEQ 96-well plate was sequenced on its own single-read 150-cycle Illumina NextSeq 550 flow cell. As for the original processing: Because the immunoSEQ output held only junctional sequences and lacked quality scores, the filtering could not match the filtering applied to full-length reads. Sequences were annotated with PyIR, a Python wrapper for IgBLAST v1.9, and V/J genes and CDR3 were assigned using IMGT germline references. Reads were removed for weak V/J assignments (E-value above 1e-6), missing CDR3, stop codons, out-of-frame junctions, or ambiguous translated residues. V3J clonotypes were defined as sequences sharing the same inferred V gene, J gene, and CDR3 amino acid sequence. To compute the percentage overlap between repertoires, the number of shared unique clonotypes was divided by the size of the smaller repertoire. Repertoire richness was assessed with RTK rarefaction, the Chao1 estimator, and Recon v2.1 estimates of unobserved clonotypes. Generation probabilities were computed with OLGA for all TCRbeta clonotypes obtained by the gDNA method from four donors. Drawn from immuneACCESS, this table holds only the in-frame rearrangements with V and J called that TCRdb kept. Clones are partly lost; checked studies trace under half to an unresolved V gene and leave the rest unexplained. That table furnishes V, J and clone size, whereas the DNA furnished D and trimming. The sample has around 2,000,000 clones on record, roughly 94% of them singletons. The ten largest clonotypes hold 0.13% of the sample.

Results and caveats for the whole study, not just this receptor: Sampling was limited to blood, and TCR repertoires in tissue likely differ from TCR repertoires in blood. Across four donors, roughly 5.1% of naive CD4, around 3.3% of naive CD8, 2.3% of memory CD4, and roughly 0.4% of memory CD8 clonotypes were shared. Because the study included only a small number of donors, the genetic and exposure-history diversity represented was limited. Even with the large sequencing depth, rarefaction of the sorted-subset datasets indicated that sequencing was incomplete. Clonotypes shared by all four sorted-subset donors showed higher generation probabilities than non-shared clonotypes. Naive subsets generally had larger estimated clonotype richness than memory subsets did. Pairwise subsampling indicated that sequencing depth was expected to affect the degree of clonotype sharing among donors.

Donors were healthy HIV-negative adults with no recently reported acute infections or vaccinations. Every donor was a Caucasian adult residing in Nashville, Tennessee, USA. CD4+ T cells were enriched through magnetic negative selection, after which naive cells were positively selected on CD45RA and the remaining negative fraction served as the memory subset. After blood collection by leukapheresis, PBMCs were isolated using Ficoll-Histopaque density gradient centrifugation and then cryopreserved in the vapor phase of liquid nitrogen. Analytical flow cytometry was used to check the purity and quantity of every magnetically sorted T cell population. Genomic DNA was isolated from each sorted fraction and quantified by UV absorbance on a Nanodrop 2000c. From a lookup of the germline V gene (reference sequence), CDR1 and CDR2 are SGHNT and YYREEE. Cut back by 2 bases and 4 bases, the V and J ends lie 15 bases apart. There are 16 amino acids in the CDR3, from cysteine to phenylalanine inclusive. The kept DNA is CDR3 alone, 48 bases in frame from the first base.

Recombination connected TRBV5-4 to TRBJ1-4; TRBD1 is perhaps the D gene, given 6 matching bases. The clonotype comes from a man aged 18 to 29 in good health. Sequenced input: naive CD4+ T cells sorted from blood. Interpreted using the paper, the cell subset or site label stands for: CD45RA+ positively selected. The nucleotides are TGTGCCAGCAGCTTTACAGGGCGGGGAAGTAATGAAAAACTGTTTTTT. Translated, this is CASSFTGRGSNEKLFF.